The clone carrying this TCR beta chain was detected ten times or more. The antigen remains unidentified. The data were taken from a study of CD8 T cells in ankylosing spondylitis. Study findings and constraints: Earlier reports found some motif variants in synovial fluid and blood in reactive arthritis. Ankylosing spondylitis blood seemed to carry a telltale TCR beta motif made of under ten highly homologous variants.

TCRdb fed the 5' RACE reads into MiXCR, producing one record per CDR3 protein. This sample carries about 460,000 distinct CDR3 sequences, roughly 5.2% of them seen once, and the ten largest clones take roughly 3.5%. The V end was cut by 0 bases, the J end by 9 bases, with 6 bases between. CDR3 length: 11 amino acids. CDR1 and CDR2 from the germline V gene are DFQATT and SNEGSKA (reference sequence). Sequenced sample: blood, either unsorted or a sorted T cell fraction (not recorded which). The V and J genes are TRBV20-1 and TRBJ1-5; no reliable D call. The TCR sequence derives from a male donor with ankylosing spondylitis. The CDR3 nucleotides read TGCAGTGCTAGAGATTTAGGGCCCCAGCATTTT. Translated, it gives CSARDLGPQHF.